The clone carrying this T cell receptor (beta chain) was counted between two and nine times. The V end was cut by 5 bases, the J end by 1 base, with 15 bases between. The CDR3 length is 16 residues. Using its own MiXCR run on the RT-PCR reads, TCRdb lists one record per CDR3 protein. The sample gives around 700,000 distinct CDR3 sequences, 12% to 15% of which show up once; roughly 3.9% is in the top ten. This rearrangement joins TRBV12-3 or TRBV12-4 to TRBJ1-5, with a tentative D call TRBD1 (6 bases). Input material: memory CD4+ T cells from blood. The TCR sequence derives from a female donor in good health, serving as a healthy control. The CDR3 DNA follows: TGTGCCAGCAGTCAAAGGGGGGGGACGAGCAATCAGCCCCAGCATTTT. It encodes CASSQRGGTSNQPQHF.